Listed below are T cell receptor beta chains from one sample, sequenced in a study of cytomegalovirus exposure and HLA in healthy donors. Measured with immunoSEQ multiplex PCR; TCRdb has only the in-frame clones, and not every one. The table has some 150,000 clones, about 90% seen once. Sample: PBMCs. These receptor sequences come from a woman aged 30 to 39 in good health and CMV-seropositive. The CDR3 runs from the conserved cysteine through the conserved F or W. A D gene is named only where the DNA matches it firmly. Clone size is not always given. Where it is, it says once, few, many or a class for expanded clones.

v_gene: TRBV28; j_gene: TRBJ2-5; d_gene: TRBD1; abundance: -; CDR3aa: CASIQQGYQETQYF; CDR3nt: TGTGCCAGCATTCAACAGGGGTACCAAGAGACCCAGTACTTC
v_gene: TRBV19; j_gene: TRBJ2-3; d_gene: TRBD2; abundance: -; CDR3aa: CASSMGRLAGWTDTQYF; CDR3nt: TGTGCCAGTAGTATGGGAAGACTAGCGGGATGGACAGATACGCAGTATTTT
v_gene: TRBV28; j_gene: TRBJ1-1; d_gene: -; abundance: once; CDR3aa: CPDRNTEAFF; CDR3nt: TGTCCGGACAGGAACACTGAAGCTTTCTTT
v_gene: TRBV4-1; j_gene: TRBJ2-7; d_gene: TRBD2; abundance: -; CDR3aa: CASSHSLAGGRPTYEQYF; CDR3nt: TGCGCCAGCAGCCACTCTTTAGCGGGGGGTCGACCCACCTACGAGCAGTACTTC
v_gene: TRBV7-9; j_gene: TRBJ2-3; d_gene: TRBD1; abundance: -; CDR3aa: CASSHARGSTDTQYF; CDR3nt: TGTGCCAGCAGCCACGCCAGGGGGAGCACAGATACGCAGTATTTT
v_gene: TRBV11-2; j_gene: TRBJ1-4; d_gene: -; abundance: -; CDR3aa: CASSQLGPFEKLFF; CDR3nt: TGTGCCAGCAGCCAGCTGGGGCCCTTTGAAAAACTGTTTTTT
v_gene: TRBV28; j_gene: TRBJ2-3; d_gene: -; abundance: -; CDR3aa: CASKVGGTDTQYF; CDR3nt: TGTGCCAGCAAGGTGGGAGGTACAGATACGCAGTATTTT
v_gene: TRBV5-4; j_gene: TRBJ2-3; d_gene: TRBD2; abundance: -; CDR3aa: CASSLGLAGDTQYF; CDR3nt: TGTGCCAGCAGCTTGGGACTAGCGGGAGATACGCAGTATTTT
v_gene: TRBV4-1; j_gene: TRBJ2-5; d_gene: TRBD2; abundance: -; CDR3aa: CASSQPWGGSKETQYF; CDR3nt: TGCGCCAGCAGCCAACCCTGGGGGGGGTCAAAGGAGACCCAGTACTTC
v_gene: TRBV7-3; j_gene: TRBJ2-1; d_gene: -; abundance: -; CDR3aa: CASSPSGTTYNEQFF; CDR3nt: TGTGCCAGCAGCCCTTCCGGGACAACTTACAATGAGCAGTTCTTC
v_gene: TRBV11-2; j_gene: TRBJ2-5; d_gene: TRBD1; abundance: -; CDR3aa: CASSAGQGIFETQYF; CDR3nt: TGTGCCAGCAGCGCCGGACAGGGGATATTTGAGACCCAGTACTTC
v_gene: TRBV11-2; j_gene: TRBJ2-7; d_gene: TRBD1; abundance: few; CDR3aa: CASSLSGTGLSYEQYF; CDR3nt: TGTGCCAGCAGCTTATCCGGGACAGGTTTATCCTACGAGCAGTACTTC
v_gene: TRBV9; j_gene: TRBJ1-1; d_gene: -; abundance: -; CDR3aa: CASSVEGGDTEAFF; CDR3nt: TGTGCCAGCAGCGTAGAGGGAGGGGACACTGAAGCTTTCTTT
v_gene: TRBV27; j_gene: TRBJ2-3; d_gene: TRBD1; abundance: -; CDR3aa: CASSRQGATDTQYF; CDR3nt: TGTGCCAGCAGTAGACAGGGAGCCACAGATACGCAGTATTTT
v_gene: TRBV7-8; j_gene: TRBJ2-3; d_gene: TRBD2; abundance: -; CDR3aa: CASSFYSLAGGRTDTQYF; CDR3nt: TGTGCCAGCAGCTTCTACAGTCTAGCGGGGGGCCGCACAGATACGCAGTATTTT
v_gene: TRBV18; j_gene: TRBJ2-2; d_gene: -; abundance: once; CDR3aa: CASSPQGTGELFF; CDR3nt: TGTGCCAGCTCACCTCAGGGAACCGGGGAGCTGTTTTTT
v_gene: TRBV21-1; j_gene: TRBJ2-7; d_gene: -; abundance: -; CDR3aa: CASSKAGGGQGSSYEQYF; CDR3nt: TGTGCCAGCAGCAAAGCCGGGGGAGGACAGGGGTCTTCCTACGAGCAGTACTTC
v_gene: TRBV28; j_gene: TRBJ2-7; d_gene: TRBD2; abundance: -; CDR3aa: CASSLPTSGAYEQYF; CDR3nt: TGTGCCAGCAGTTTACCGACTAGCGGGGCCTACGAGCAGTACTTC
v_gene: TRBV6-6; j_gene: TRBJ2-7; d_gene: TRBD1; abundance: -; CDR3aa: CASSYMGTGVSGEQYF; CDR3nt: TGTGCCAGCAGTTACATGGGGACAGGGGTATCAGGCGAGCAGTACTTC
v_gene: TRBV7-9; j_gene: TRBJ1-5; d_gene: -; abundance: -; CDR3aa: CASSKDGNQPQHF; CDR3nt: TGTGCCAGCAGCAAAGACGGGAATCAGCCCCAGCATTTT
v_gene: TRBV7-8; j_gene: TRBJ2-7; d_gene: -; abundance: -; CDR3aa: CASSPSPGLKAYEQYF; CDR3nt: TGTGCCAGCAGCCCTAGCCCGGGTCTAAAGGCCTACGAGCAGTACTTC
v_gene: TRBV28; j_gene: TRBJ2-7; d_gene: -; abundance: few; CDR3aa: CASSPRSHEQYF; CDR3nt: TGTGCCAGCAGTCCCCGCAGTCATGAGCAGTACTTC
v_gene: TRBV7-9; j_gene: TRBJ1-1; d_gene: -; abundance: few; CDR3aa: CASSLGGDTEAFF; CDR3nt: TGTGCCAGCAGCTTAGGCGGAGACACTGAAGCTTTCTTT
v_gene: TRBV4-2; j_gene: TRBJ2-2; d_gene: -; abundance: once; CDR3aa: CASSQSATSPGELFF; CDR3nt: TGTGCCAGCAGCCAGTCCGCTACTAGCCCCGGGGAGCTGTTTTTT
v_gene: TRBV29-1; j_gene: TRBJ2-3; d_gene: TRBD2; abundance: -; CDR3aa: CSVYSGGTDTQYF; CDR3nt: TGCAGCGTCTATAGCGGGGGAACAGATACGCAGTATTTT
v_gene: TRBV28; j_gene: TRBJ1-5; d_gene: -; abundance: -; CDR3aa: CASSLGQHQPQHF; CDR3nt: TGTGCCAGCAGTTTAGGGCAGCATCAGCCCCAGCATTTT
v_gene: TRBV15; j_gene: TRBJ2-5; d_gene: TRBD2; abundance: -; CDR3aa: CATSPLTSGIRETQYF; CDR3nt: TGTGCCACCAGCCCTCTGACTAGCGGGATTAGAGAGACCCAGTACTTC
v_gene: TRBV4-1; j_gene: TRBJ1-4; d_gene: -; abundance: few; CDR3aa: CASSPFVDINEKLFF; CDR3nt: TGCGCCAGCAGCCCCTTTGTTGACATTAATGAAAAACTGTTTTTT
v_gene: TRBV28; j_gene: TRBJ1-5; d_gene: -; abundance: -; CDR3aa: CASSYGRQPQHF; CDR3nt: TGTGCCAGCAGTTACGGTAGACAGCCCCAGCATTTT
v_gene: TRBV27; j_gene: TRBJ1-3; d_gene: TRBD1; abundance: -; CDR3aa: CASSLSRDRATPIYF; CDR3nt: TGTGCCAGCAGTTTGAGTCGGGACAGGGCTACCCCCATATATTTT
v_gene: TRBV5-3; j_gene: TRBJ1-4; d_gene: -; abundance: -; CDR3aa: CARSLVPGDFF; CDR3nt: TGTGCCAGAAGCTTGGTCCCGGGGGATTTTTTT
v_gene: TRBV28; j_gene: TRBJ1-2; d_gene: TRBD1; abundance: -; CDR3aa: CASSLRGQGGSYGYTF; CDR3nt: TGTGCCAGCAGTTTACGAGGACAGGGGGGATCCTATGGCTACACCTTC
v_gene: TRBV7-8; j_gene: TRBJ2-3; d_gene: -; abundance: -; CDR3aa: CASSLSMGTDTQYF; CDR3nt: TGTGCCAGCAGCCTGAGTATGGGCACAGATACGCAGTATTTT
v_gene: TRBV5-1; j_gene: TRBJ2-7; d_gene: -; abundance: -; CDR3aa: CASSSGSEQYF; CDR3nt: TGCGCCAGCAGCTCCGGTAGCGAGCAGTACTTC
v_gene: TRBV6-1; j_gene: TRBJ1-1; d_gene: -; abundance: -; CDR3aa: CASSERRGVDTEAFF; CDR3nt: TGTGCCAGCAGTGAGCGCAGGGGAGTGGACACTGAAGCTTTCTTT
v_gene: TRBV6-1; j_gene: TRBJ2-3; d_gene: -; abundance: -; CDR3aa: CASSEARPRSDTQYF; CDR3nt: TGTGCCAGCAGTGAAGCGCGCCCTAGGAGTGATACGCAGTATTTT
v_gene: TRBV13; j_gene: TRBJ1-1; d_gene: TRBD1; abundance: few; CDR3aa: CASSLVSRGQGAGNTEAFF; CDR3nt: TGTGCCAGCAGCTTAGTCTCCAGGGGCCAGGGGGCAGGGAACACTGAAGCTTTCTTT
v_gene: TRBV15; j_gene: TRBJ2-7; d_gene: TRBD1; abundance: -; CDR3aa: CATSSRGLSYEQYF; CDR3nt: TGTGCCACCAGCAGCAGGGGGCTATCCTACGAGCAGTACTTC
v_gene: TRBV5-1; j_gene: TRBJ2-4; d_gene: TRBD2; abundance: -; CDR3aa: CASSLRAGKNIQYF; CDR3nt: TGCGCCAGCAGCTTGAGAGCGGGGAAAAACATTCAGTACTTC
v_gene: TRBV5-1; j_gene: TRBJ2-7; d_gene: TRBD2; abundance: -; CDR3aa: CASSLELAGAYEQYF; CDR3nt: TGCGCCAGCAGCTTGGAGCTAGCGGGAGCCTACGAGCAGTACTTC
v_gene: TRBV4-1; j_gene: TRBJ2-3; d_gene: TRBD2; abundance: -; CDR3aa: CASSQDRLATTDTQYF; CDR3nt: TGCGCCAGCAGCCAAGATCGACTAGCGACGACAGATACGCAGTATTTT
v_gene: TRBV5-1; j_gene: TRBJ2-2; d_gene: TRBD1; abundance: -; CDR3aa: CASTANPVRGLAGELFF; CDR3nt: TGCGCCAGCACGGCTAACCCTGTCAGGGGGCTGGCCGGGGAGCTGTTTTTT
v_gene: TRBV6-1; j_gene: TRBJ2-1; d_gene: TRBD1; abundance: -; CDR3aa: CASSDGGQGWDNEQFF; CDR3nt: TGTGCCAGCAGTGATGGGGGACAGGGGTGGGACAATGAGCAGTTCTTC
v_gene: TRBV12-2; j_gene: TRBJ1-4; d_gene: -; abundance: once; CDR3aa: CASRNDSGNEKLFF; CDR3nt: TGTGCAAGTCGCAACGACAGTGGTAATGAAAAACTGTTTTTT
v_gene: TRBV6-5; j_gene: TRBJ2-7; d_gene: TRBD1; abundance: -; CDR3aa: CASSPWTGGYEQYF; CDR3nt: TGTGCCAGCAGTCCCTGGACAGGGGGCTACGAGCAGTACTTC
v_gene: TRBV5-1; j_gene: TRBJ1-1; d_gene: -; abundance: -; CDR3aa: CASSLASARDTEAFF; CDR3nt: TGCGCCAGCAGCTTGGCCTCAGCGAGGGACACTGAAGCTTTCTTT
v_gene: TRBV2; j_gene: TRBJ2-2; d_gene: -; abundance: -; CDR3aa: CAIRDTLNTGELFF; CDR3nt: TGTGCCATCCGGGACACCCTGAACACCGGGGAGCTGTTTTTT
v_gene: TRBV13; j_gene: TRBJ1-2; d_gene: -; abundance: -; CDR3aa: CASSLGRGNYGYTF; CDR3nt: TGTGCCAGCAGCCTGGGTAGGGGGAACTATGGCTACACCTTC
v_gene: TRBV27; j_gene: TRBJ1-2; d_gene: -; abundance: -; CDR3aa: CASSPRRGSNYGYTF; CDR3nt: TGTGCCAGCAGCCCCCGGCGAGGCAGTAACTATGGCTACACCTTC